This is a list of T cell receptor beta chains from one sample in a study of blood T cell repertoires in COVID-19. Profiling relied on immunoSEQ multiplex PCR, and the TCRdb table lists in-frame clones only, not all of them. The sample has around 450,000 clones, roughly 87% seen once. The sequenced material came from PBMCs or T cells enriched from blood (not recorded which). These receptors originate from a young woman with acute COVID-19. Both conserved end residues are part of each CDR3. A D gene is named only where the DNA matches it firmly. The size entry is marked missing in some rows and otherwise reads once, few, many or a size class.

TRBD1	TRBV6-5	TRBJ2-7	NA	TGTGCCAGCCTACTGGGACAGGGGACCTACGAGCAGTACTTC	CASLLGQGTYEQYF
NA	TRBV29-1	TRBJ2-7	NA	TGCAGCGTTGAAGATCGCAGGGGAGGGGACGAGCAGTACTTC	CSVEDRRGGDEQYF
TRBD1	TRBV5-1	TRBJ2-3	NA	TGCGCCAGCAGCGCTACAGGGGCGGCAGATACGCAGTATTTT	CASSATGAADTQYF
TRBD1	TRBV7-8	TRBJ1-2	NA	TGTGCCAGCAGCGACAGGGGCTATGGCTACACCTTC	CASSDRGYGYTF
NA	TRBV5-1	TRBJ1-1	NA	TGCGCCAGCAGCTTGGGGTCCCTAGTACAGAACACTGAAGCTTTCTTT	CASSLGSLVQNTEAFF
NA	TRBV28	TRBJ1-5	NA	TGTGCCGTTCAGGGGAGCAATCAGCCCCAGCATTTT	CAVQGSNQPQHF
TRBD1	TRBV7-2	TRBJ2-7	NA	TGTGCCAGCAGCTCATCCGGGACAGGGCATGACGAGCAGTACTTC	CASSSSGTGHDEQYF
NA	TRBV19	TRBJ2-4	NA	TGTGCCAGTAGTATCCAAACTATCTTAGCCAAAAACATTCAGTACTTC	CASSIQTILAKNIQYF
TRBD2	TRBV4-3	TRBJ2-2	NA	TGCGCCAGCAGCCAAGCATTAAGCGGGAGTTTACCGAACACCGGGGAGCTGTTTTTT	CASSQALSGSLPNTGELFF
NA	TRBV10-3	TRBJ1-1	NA	TGTGCCATCAGTCGACAGTTTGTTAACGCTGAAGCTTTCTTT	CAISRQFVNAEAFF
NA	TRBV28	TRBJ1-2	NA	TGTGCCAGCACCCCCGTTCTCGGGGGGCGAGCTGGCTACACCTTC	CASTPVLGGRAGYTF
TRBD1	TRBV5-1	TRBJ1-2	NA	TGCGCCAGCAGCGGAACCGGGACAGGGCCTAACTATGGCTACACCTTC	CASSGTGTGPNYGYTF
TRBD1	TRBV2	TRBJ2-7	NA	TGTGCCAGCAGACCGGCATTAGACCGGGACAGGGTATTAGACGAGCAGTACTTC	CASRPALDRDRVLDEQYF
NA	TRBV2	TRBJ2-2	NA	TGTGCCAGCACTGAGGGGGGTACCGGGGAGCTGTTTTTT	CASTEGGTGELFF
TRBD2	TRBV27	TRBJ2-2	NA	TGTGCCAGCAGTTCCCGTAGCGGGAGGAAGAACACCGGGGAGCTGTTTTTT	CASSSRSGRKNTGELFF
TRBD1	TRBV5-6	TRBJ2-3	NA	TGTGCCAGCAGTCTGACAGGGGACACAGATACGCAGTATTTT	CASSLTGDTDTQYF
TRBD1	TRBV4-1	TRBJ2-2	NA	TGCGCCAGCAGCCGCGGACAGGGGGCGGATCCCGGGGAGCTGTTTTTT	CASSRGQGADPGELFF
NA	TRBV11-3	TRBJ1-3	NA	TGTGCCAGCAGCTTCGGGGGATCTGGAAACACCATATATTTT	CASSFGGSGNTIYF
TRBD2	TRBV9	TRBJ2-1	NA	TGTGCCAGCAGCGTAGCGGGAGGGCTTAGTGAGCAGTTCTTC	CASSVAGGLSEQFF
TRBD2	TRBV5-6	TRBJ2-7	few	TGTGCCAGCGCCCTGACTAGCGGAACCTACGAGCAGTACTTC	CASALTSGTYEQYF
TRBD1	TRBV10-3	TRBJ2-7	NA	TGTGCCAGCAGGGGACAGGGGGCGTCACGCGAGCAGTACTTC	CASRGQGASREQYF
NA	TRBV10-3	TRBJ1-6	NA	TGTGCCATCAGTGACCTAGCTGGGGATAGTTCACCCCTCCACTTT	CAISDLAGDSSPLHF
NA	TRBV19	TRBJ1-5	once	TGTGCCAGTATCGACATGAGCCACAATCAGCCCCAGCATTTT	CASIDMSHNQPQHF
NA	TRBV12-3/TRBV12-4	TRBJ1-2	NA	TGTGCCAGCAGTACAGGGAATGGCTACACCTTC	CASSTGNGYTF
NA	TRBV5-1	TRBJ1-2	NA	TGCGCCAGCAGCTTGGGGGCCCGCTATGGCTACACCTTC	CASSLGARYGYTF
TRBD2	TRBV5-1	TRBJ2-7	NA	TGCGCCAGCAGCCAGGGACTAGCCTACGAGCAGTACTTC	CASSQGLAYEQYF
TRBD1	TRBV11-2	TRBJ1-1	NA	TGTGCCAGCAGCGGACAGGGGAACACTGAAGCTTTCTTT	CASSGQGNTEAFF
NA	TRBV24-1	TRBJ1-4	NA	TGTGCCACCAGTGATGGGCATGTACAGGGTGGTAATGAAAAACTGTTTTTT	CATSDGHVQGGNEKLFF
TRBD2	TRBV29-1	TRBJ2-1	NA	TGCAGCGAACTAGCGGGACCTAACAATGAGCAGTTCTTC	CSELAGPNNEQFF
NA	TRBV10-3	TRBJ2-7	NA	TGTGCCATCAGTACCCCCGGGTGGATTTCCTACGAGCAGTACTTC	CAISTPGWISYEQYF
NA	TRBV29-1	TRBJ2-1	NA	TGCAGCGTTTTGGGCAGGGGACCTTACAATGAGCAGTTCTTC	CSVLGRGPYNEQFF
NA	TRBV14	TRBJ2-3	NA	TGTGCCAGCAGCCAAGATCGGAGCGCAGATACGCAGTATTTT	CASSQDRSADTQYF
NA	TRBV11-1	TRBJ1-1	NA	TGTGCCAGCAGCTTAATTATGAACACTGAAGCTTTCTTT	CASSLIMNTEAFF
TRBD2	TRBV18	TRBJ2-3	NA	TGTGCCAGCTCACCTATAGCGGGGGGGGTCACAGATACGCAGTATTTT	CASSPIAGGVTDTQYF
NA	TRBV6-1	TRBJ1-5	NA	TGTGCCAGCAGTGAAGCGGGCACGGGAGGGCATCAGCCCCAGCATTTT	CASSEAGTGGHQPQHF
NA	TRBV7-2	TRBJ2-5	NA	TGTGCCAGCAGCTTAGCGGTTGGCAGCCAAGAGACCCAGTACTTC	CASSLAVGSQETQYF
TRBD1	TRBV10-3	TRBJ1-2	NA	TGTGCCATCAGGCCCCCATGGCATGAGACAGGGGACTTCGACTACACCTTC	CAIRPPWHETGDFDYTF
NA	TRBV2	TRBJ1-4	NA	TGTGCCAGCAGTGAATTCGAGCTAACAACTAATGAAAAACTGTTTTTT	CASSEFELTTNEKLFF
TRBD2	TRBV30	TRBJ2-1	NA	TGTGCCTGGACCCCGTACCGGACTAGCGGGATCGATGAGCAGTTCTTC	CAWTPYRTSGIDEQFF
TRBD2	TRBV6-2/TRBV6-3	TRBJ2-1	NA	TGTGCCAGCAGCTTCCTAGCGGGGACCTACAATGAGCAGTTCTTC	CASSFLAGTYNEQFF
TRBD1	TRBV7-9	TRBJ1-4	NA	TGTGCCAGCAGCTGGACAGGTCTGAATGAAAAACTGTTTTTT	CASSWTGLNEKLFF
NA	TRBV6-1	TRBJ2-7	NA	TGTGCCAGCAGTGAAGGGGCAGGGATATCCTACGAGCAGTACTTC	CASSEGAGISYEQYF
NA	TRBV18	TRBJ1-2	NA	TGTGCCAGCTCACCATTGGGCGCGAACTATGGCTACACCTTC	CASSPLGANYGYTF
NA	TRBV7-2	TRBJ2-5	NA	TGTGCCAGCAGCTTAGTGGGCGGGGATCAAGAGACCCAGTACTTC	CASSLVGGDQETQYF
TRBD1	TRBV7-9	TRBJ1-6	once	TGTGCCAGCAGCTTGACAGGGAGAGGCCGCAATTCACCCCTCCACTTT	CASSLTGRGRNSPLHF
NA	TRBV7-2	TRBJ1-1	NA	TGTGCCAGCAGCTTAGCAACAGATATGAACACTGAAGCTTTCTTT	CASSLATDMNTEAFF
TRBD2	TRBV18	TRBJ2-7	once	TGTGCCAGCGGATACACTAGCGGGTTAGGCGAGCAGTACTTC	CASGYTSGLGEQYF
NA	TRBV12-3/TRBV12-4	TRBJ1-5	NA	TGTGCCAGCAGACCAACAGGACAGCCCCAGCATTTT	CASRPTGQPQHF
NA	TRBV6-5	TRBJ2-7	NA	TGTGCCAGCAGTTACGGTGTGGCGGTCTACGAGCAGTACTTC	CASSYGVAVYEQYF
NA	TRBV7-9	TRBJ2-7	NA	TGTGCCAGCAGCCCCGGGACCTACGAGCAGTACTTC	CASSPGTYEQYF
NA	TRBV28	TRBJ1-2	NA	TGTGCCAGCAGTTTATCCCTGGCAGGGGACTATGGCTACACCTTC	CASSLSLAGDYGYTF
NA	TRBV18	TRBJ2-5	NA	TGTGCCAGCTCACCACCACCGCCCAGCGGGACCCAGTACTTC	CASSPPPPSGTQYF
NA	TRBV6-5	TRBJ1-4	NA	TGTGCCAGCAGTTACTTGGGGGCAAGTGAAAAACTGTTTTTT	CASSYLGASEKLFF